This T cell receptor (beta chain) was obtained from a study of metastatic and nonmetastatic thyroid tumors. Study-level information: The authors compared repertoires across blood and tumor or nodule tissue from malignant and benign thyroid patients.

Study outcomes and limitations: Within blood and tumor, benign nodules reportedly had significantly lower TCR beta diversity than malignant thyroid tumors did.

TCRdb reprocessed the PCR reads via MiXCR. The sample gives 35,000 to 50,000 clones, roughly 24% of which show up once; about 14% is in the top ten. This clone was detected ten times or more. Antigen: not known. There were no patients who had received any treatment before thyroid surgery. This CDR3 is built from 13 residues. Germline assignment: CDR1 MNHEY and CDR2 SVGEGT. Trimming stripped 2 bases from V and 9 bases from J, with 11 bases between. The chain employs TRBV6-2 or TRBV6-3 and TRBJ2-1, with D perhaps matching TRBD1 (5 bases). The sequencing sample was made of tumor tissue. This TCR was recovered from a female donor with papillary thyroid cancer or a benign thyroid nodule (not recorded which). Some clones in this sample may be carry-over from other donors' samples. The CDR3 DNA is TGTGCCAGCAGTTACGGGGCCGTAGGTGAGCAGTTCTTC. This sequence encodes CASSYGAVGEQFF.